Below, one TCR beta chain is given with its context. J lost 4 bases, V lost 4 bases, and 5 bases had no gene match. This CDR3 spans 16 amino acids. The germline CDR1 and CDR2 sequences are MNHEY and SVGEGT. Across about two dozen US areas, participants ranged in age from roughly 18 to 95 years. These data are taken from a study of blood T cell repertoires in COVID-19. On the study more broadly: There were acute and convalescent COVID-19 samples, and they came from the United States, Italy and Spain.

The repertoire was sequenced with immunoSEQ multiplex PCR; TCRdb's copy has only in-frame clones and lacks some. In the table there are some 170,000 clones, about 78% of which are singletons. Sequenced material: PBMCs or T cells enriched from blood (not recorded which). The clonotype originates from a woman aged 45-60 years who had recovered from COVID-19. The gene calls are TRBV6-2 or TRBV6-3 and TRBJ2-3; 13 bases agree with TRBD2. The CDR3 spells CASSSGLAGRADTQYF. The CDR3, as DNA: TGTGCCAGCAGTTCGGGACTAGCGGGAAGAGCAGATACGCAGTATTTT.